The TCR beta chain under discussion was sequenced for a study of blood T cell repertoires in COVID-19. In the study overall: PBMCs, B-cell-depleted T cells, or T cells provided the cDNA or gDNA that made up the material.

Germline V gene lookup returns CDR1 LNHDA and CDR2 SQIVND (reference sequence). The CDR3 length is 14 residues. V lost 4 bases, J lost 8 bases, and 12 bases lay in between. Method: immunoSEQ multiplex PCR; TCRdb's copy keeps in-frame clones and lacks some. Of approximately 60,000 clones in the sample, roughly 80% are singletons; the top ten hold 18%. V usage is TRBV19 and J usage is TRBJ1-6, with D perhaps matching TRBD1 (5 bases). The sample taken for sequencing was peripheral blood. This clonotype originated in a man aged 55 to 70 with acute or convalescent COVID-19. CDR3 residues: CASSRYRTDSPLHF. CDR3 nucleotide sequence: TGTGCCAGTAGTAGATACAGGACGGATTCACCCCTCCACTTT.